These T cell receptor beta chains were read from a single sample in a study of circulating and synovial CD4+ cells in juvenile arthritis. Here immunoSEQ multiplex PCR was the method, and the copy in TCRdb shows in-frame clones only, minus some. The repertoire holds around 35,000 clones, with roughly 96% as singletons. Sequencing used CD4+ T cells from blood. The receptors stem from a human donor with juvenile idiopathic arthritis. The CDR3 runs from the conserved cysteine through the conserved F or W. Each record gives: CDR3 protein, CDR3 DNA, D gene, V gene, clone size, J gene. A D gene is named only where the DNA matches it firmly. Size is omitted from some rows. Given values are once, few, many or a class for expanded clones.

CAWSVRLDRLYGYTF,TGTGCCTGGAGTGTAAGGCTCGACAGACTCTATGGCTACACCTTC,-,TRBV30,few,TRBJ1-2
CSVAGVVGGHEQYF,TGCAGCGTCGCCGGAGTGGTTGGGGGCCACGAGCAGTACTTC,-,TRBV29-1,-,TRBJ2-7
CASSPDRWHGYTF,TGTGCCAGCAGCCCGGACAGGTGGCATGGCTACACCTTC,TRBD1,TRBV7-9,-,TRBJ1-2
CASSEADRGNWGYTF,TGTGCCAGCAGTGAAGCGGACAGGGGGAACTGGGGCTACACCTTC,TRBD1,TRBV6-1,-,TRBJ1-2
CASRPQGLGLRSPLHF,TGTGCCAGCAGACCACAGGGGTTGGGCCTTCGGTCACCCCTCCACTTT,TRBD1,TRBV27,once,TRBJ1-6
CASSSGTSGRTEQFF,TGTGCCAGTAGCTCTGGGACTAGCGGGAGAACTGAGCAGTTCTTC,TRBD2,TRBV19,few,TRBJ2-1
CASSWTGGDTEAFF,TGTGCCAGCAGTTGGACAGGAGGGGACACTGAAGCTTTCTTT,TRBD1,TRBV7-2,-,TRBJ1-1
CASSLSGSSYNEQFF,TGTGCCAGCAGCCTTAGCGGGAGCTCCTACAATGAGCAGTTCTTC,TRBD2,TRBV6-5,-,TRBJ2-1
CASSLPGQSPTEAFF,TGTGCCAGCAGCTTGCCGGGACAAAGTCCGACTGAAGCTTTCTTT,-,TRBV5-6,-,TRBJ1-1
CAGTRYLSYTF,TGTGCGGGCACGAGATACCTATCCTACACCTTC,-,TRBV2,-,TRBJ1-2
CASRRVGQGPPGYGYTF,TGCGCCAGCAGACGGGTGGGACAGGGCCCCCCCGGGTATGGCTACACCTTC,TRBD1,TRBV5-1,-,TRBJ1-2
CAWRGMTGRTGNTIYF,TGTGCCTGGAGGGGGATGACAGGGCGAACCGGAAACACCATATATTTT,TRBD1,TRBV30,-,TRBJ1-3
CASSLDFLETQYF,TGTGCTAGCAGCTTAGATTTCCTTGAGACCCAGTACTTC,-,TRBV7-7,-,TRBJ2-5
CASSLFRLAGANEQFF,TGTGCCAGCAGTTTATTCCGCCTAGCGGGAGCCAATGAGCAGTTCTTC,TRBD2,TRBV28,-,TRBJ2-1
CASSVRDEKLFF,TGTGCCAGCTCGGTGCGGGATGAAAAACTGTTTTTT,-,TRBV18,-,TRBJ1-4
CASSLTPTQDTQYF,TGTGCCAGCAGCTTAACTCCTACCCAAGATACGCAGTATTTT,-,TRBV7-3,-,TRBJ2-3
CASSSGTGRRNEQFF,TGCGCCAGCAGCTCCGGGACAGGGAGGCGCAATGAGCAGTTCTTC,TRBD1,TRBV5-1,few,TRBJ2-1
CASSDSGGDQPQHF,TGTGCCAGTAGTGATTCAGGGGGAGATCAGCCCCAGCATTTT,TRBD1,TRBV19,-,TRBJ1-5
CASSVSGGQPQHF,TGTGCCAGCAGTGTTTCAGGGGGACAGCCCCAGCATTTT,TRBD1,TRBV2,-,TRBJ1-5
CSVEDRINEKLFF,TGCAGCGTCGAGGACAGGATTAATGAAAAACTGTTTTTT,TRBD1,TRBV29-1,-,TRBJ1-4
CASSLDRNYEQYF,TGTGCCAGCAGCTTGGACAGGAACTACGAGCAGTACTTC,TRBD1,TRBV7-3,-,TRBJ2-7
CASSSGGDTEAFF,TGTGCCAGCAGCTCCGGGGGGGACACAGAAGCTTTCTTT,-,TRBV11-3,-,TRBJ1-1
CASSLTGLGAQPQHF,TGCGCCAGCAGCTTGACGGGGTTAGGAGCTCAGCCCCAGCATTTT,-,TRBV5-1,-,TRBJ1-5
CASTREDRGVSYTEAFF,TGTGCCAGCACCCGAGAGGACAGGGGCGTTTCTTACACTGAAGCTTTCTTT,TRBD1,TRBV27,-,TRBJ1-1
CASSLGGTNTGELFF,TGCGCCAGCAGCTTGGGCGGGACCAACACCGGGGAGCTGTTTTTT,-,TRBV5-1,-,TRBJ2-2
CASSPVTGRAEAFF,TGTGCCAGCTCACCTGTGACAGGGCGGGCTGAAGCTTTCTTT,TRBD1,TRBV18,-,TRBJ1-1
CASSLGSGGTEAFF,TGTGCCAGCAGCTTGGGCTCGGGGGGCACTGAAGCTTTCTTT,-,TRBV7-3,-,TRBJ1-1
CASSRRQGDSYEQYF,TGCGCCAGCAGCCGCCGACAGGGGGACTCCTACGAGCAGTACTTC,TRBD1,TRBV5-1,-,TRBJ2-7
CASSYSGLPGEQFF,TGTGCCAGCAGTTACTCGGGACTACCGGGTGAGCAGTTCTTC,TRBD2,TRBV6-5,-,TRBJ2-1
CASSPGRQNYGYTF,TGTGCCAGCTCACCCGGCCGACAAAACTATGGCTACACCTTC,-,TRBV18,-,TRBJ1-2
CASKRGDYGYTF,TGTGCCAGCAAACGGGGGGACTATGGCTACACCTTC,-,TRBV6-5,once,TRBJ1-2
CASSPRLKPRVSTDTQYF,TGCGCCAGCAGCCCGAGACTCAAACCCCGCGTAAGCACAGATACGCAGTATTTT,-,TRBV4-1,-,TRBJ2-3
CAISESGTVGTGNGYTF,TGTGCCATCAGTGAGTCAGGGACCGTAGGGACAGGGAACGGCTACACCTTC,TRBD1,TRBV10-3,-,TRBJ1-2
CASSSHPPLAGVDEQFF,TGTGCCAGCAGCTCGCACCCCCCCCTAGCGGGGGTCGATGAGCAGTTCTTC,TRBD2,TRBV7-3,-,TRBJ2-1
CASSTDRFYNEQFF,TGTGCCAGCAGCACGGACAGATTCTACAATGAGCAGTTCTTC,-,TRBV5-6,-,TRBJ2-1